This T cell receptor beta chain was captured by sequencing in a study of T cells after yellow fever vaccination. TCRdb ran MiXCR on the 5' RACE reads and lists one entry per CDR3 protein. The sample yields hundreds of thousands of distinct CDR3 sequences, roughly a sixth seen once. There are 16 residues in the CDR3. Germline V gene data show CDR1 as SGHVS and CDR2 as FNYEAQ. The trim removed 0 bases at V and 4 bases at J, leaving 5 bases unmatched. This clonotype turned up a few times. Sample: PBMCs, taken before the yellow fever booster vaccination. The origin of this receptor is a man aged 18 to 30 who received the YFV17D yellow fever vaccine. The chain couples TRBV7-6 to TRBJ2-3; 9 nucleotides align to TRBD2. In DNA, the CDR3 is TGTGCCAGCAGCTTAGCGGCTAGCGGGGCCCCAGATACGCAGTATTTT. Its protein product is CASSLAASGAPDTQYF.